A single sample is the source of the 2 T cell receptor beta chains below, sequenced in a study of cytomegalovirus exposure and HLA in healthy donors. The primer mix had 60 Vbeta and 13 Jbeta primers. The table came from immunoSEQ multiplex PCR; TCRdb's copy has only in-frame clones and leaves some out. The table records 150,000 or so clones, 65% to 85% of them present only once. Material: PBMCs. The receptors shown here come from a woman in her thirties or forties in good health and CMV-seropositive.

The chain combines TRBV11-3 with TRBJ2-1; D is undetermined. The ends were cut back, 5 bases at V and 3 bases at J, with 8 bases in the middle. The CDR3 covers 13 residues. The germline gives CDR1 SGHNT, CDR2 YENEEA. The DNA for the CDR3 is TGTGCCAGCAGCATACCGGTCTACAATGAGCAGTTCTTC. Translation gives CASSIPVYNEQFF.

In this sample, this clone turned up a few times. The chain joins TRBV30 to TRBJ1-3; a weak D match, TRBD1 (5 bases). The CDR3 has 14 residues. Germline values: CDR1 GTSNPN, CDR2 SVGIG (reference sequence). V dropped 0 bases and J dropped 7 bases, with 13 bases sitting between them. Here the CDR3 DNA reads TGTGCCTGGAGTGTATGGGGGGTTGAGAACACCATATATTTT. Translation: CAWSVWGVENTIYF.